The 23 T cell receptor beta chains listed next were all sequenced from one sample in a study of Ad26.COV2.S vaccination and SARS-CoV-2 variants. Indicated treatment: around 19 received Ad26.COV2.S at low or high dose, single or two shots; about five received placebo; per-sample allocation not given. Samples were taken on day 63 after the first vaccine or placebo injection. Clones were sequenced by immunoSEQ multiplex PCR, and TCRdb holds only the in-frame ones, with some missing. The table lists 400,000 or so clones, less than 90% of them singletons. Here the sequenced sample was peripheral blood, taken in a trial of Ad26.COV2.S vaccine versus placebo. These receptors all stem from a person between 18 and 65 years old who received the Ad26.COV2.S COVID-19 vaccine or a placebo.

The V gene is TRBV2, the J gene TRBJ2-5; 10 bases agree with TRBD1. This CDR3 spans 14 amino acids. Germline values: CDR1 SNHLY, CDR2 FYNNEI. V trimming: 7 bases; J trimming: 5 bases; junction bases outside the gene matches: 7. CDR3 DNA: TGTGCCAGCAATCCGGGACAGGGGCTTGAGACCCAGTACTTC. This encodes CASNPGQGLETQYF.

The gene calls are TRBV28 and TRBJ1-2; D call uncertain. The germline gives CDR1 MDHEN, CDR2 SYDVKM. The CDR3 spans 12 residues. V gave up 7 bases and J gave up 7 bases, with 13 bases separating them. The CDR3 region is CASTRGFSGYTF. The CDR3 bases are TGTGCCAGCACCCGAGGTTTCTCTGGCTACACCTTC.

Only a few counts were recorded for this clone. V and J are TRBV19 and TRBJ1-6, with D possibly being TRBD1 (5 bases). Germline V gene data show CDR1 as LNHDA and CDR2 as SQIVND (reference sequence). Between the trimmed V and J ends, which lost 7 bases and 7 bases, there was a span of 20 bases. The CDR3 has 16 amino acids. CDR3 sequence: CASTMLGGVKNSPLHF. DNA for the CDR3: TGTGCCAGTACTATGCTTGGAGGGGTAAAAAATTCACCCCTCCACTTT.

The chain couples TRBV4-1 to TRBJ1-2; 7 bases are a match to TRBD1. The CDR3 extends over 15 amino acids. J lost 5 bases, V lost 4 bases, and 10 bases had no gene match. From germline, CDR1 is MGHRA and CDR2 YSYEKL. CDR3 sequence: CASSPSPGQPYGYTF. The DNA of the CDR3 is TGCGCCAGCAGCCCGAGCCCGGGACAGCCTTATGGCTACACCTTC.

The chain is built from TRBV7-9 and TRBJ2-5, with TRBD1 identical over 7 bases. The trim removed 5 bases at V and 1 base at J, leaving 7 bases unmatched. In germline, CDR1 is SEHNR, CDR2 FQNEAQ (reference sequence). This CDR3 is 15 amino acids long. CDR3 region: CASSNRQGIQETQYF. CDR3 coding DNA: TGTGCCAGCAGCAACCGACAGGGAATCCAAGAGACCCAGTACTTC.

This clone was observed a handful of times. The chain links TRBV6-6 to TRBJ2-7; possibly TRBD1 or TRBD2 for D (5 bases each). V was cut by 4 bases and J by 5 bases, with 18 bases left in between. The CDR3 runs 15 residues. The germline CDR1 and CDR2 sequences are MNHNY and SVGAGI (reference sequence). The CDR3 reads CASSFPGTPHNEQYF. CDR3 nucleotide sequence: TGTGCCAGCAGTTTTCCCGGGACCCCACATAACGAGCAGTACTTC.

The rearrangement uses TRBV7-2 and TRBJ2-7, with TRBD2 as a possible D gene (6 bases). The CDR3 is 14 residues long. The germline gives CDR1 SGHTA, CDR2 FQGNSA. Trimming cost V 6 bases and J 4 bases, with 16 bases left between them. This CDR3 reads CASSNSGGAYEQYF. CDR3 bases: TGTGCCAGCAGTAATTCCGGGGGTGCGTACGAGCAGTACTTC.

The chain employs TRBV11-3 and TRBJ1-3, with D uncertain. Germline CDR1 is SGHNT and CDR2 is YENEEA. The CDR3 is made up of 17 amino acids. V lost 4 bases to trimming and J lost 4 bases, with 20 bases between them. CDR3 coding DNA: TGTGCCAGCAGCTCCGTAAGTGGAGGCTTCCCAGGAAACACCATATATTTT. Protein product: CASSSVSGGFPGNTIYF. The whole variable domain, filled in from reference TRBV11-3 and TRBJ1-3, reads EAGVVQSPRYKIIEKKQPVAFWCNPISGHNTLYWYLQNLGQGPELLIRYENEEAVDDSQLPKDRFSAERLKGVDSTLKIQPAELGDSAVYLCASSSVSGGFPGNTIYFGEGSWLTVV.

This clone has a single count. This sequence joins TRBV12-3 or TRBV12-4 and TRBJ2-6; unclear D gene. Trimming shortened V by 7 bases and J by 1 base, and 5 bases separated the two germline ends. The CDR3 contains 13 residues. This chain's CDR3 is CASIVSGANVLTF. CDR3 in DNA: TGTGCCAGCATTGTTTCTGGGGCCAACGTCCTGACTTTC.

The CDR3 nucleotides are TGTGCCAGCAGCTCAATCATGGCCAGGGATATGAACTATGGCTACACCTTC. Translating it yields CASSSIMARDMNYGYTF. The chain has TRBV11-2 and TRBJ1-2, with D perhaps TRBD1 (5 bases). V was clipped by 4 bases and J by 2 bases, with 20 bases between them. Germline V CDR1 and CDR2: SGHAT, FQNNGV. The CDR3 is 17 residues long.

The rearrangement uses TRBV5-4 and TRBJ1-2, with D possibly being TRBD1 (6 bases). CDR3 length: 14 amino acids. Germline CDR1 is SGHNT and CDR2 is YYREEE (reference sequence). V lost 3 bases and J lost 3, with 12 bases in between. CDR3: CASSWGAEDYGYTF. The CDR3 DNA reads TGTGCCAGCAGCTGGGGGGCCGAGGACTATGGCTACACCTTC. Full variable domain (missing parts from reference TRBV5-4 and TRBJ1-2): ETGVTQSPTHLIKTRGQQVTLRCSSQSGHNTVSWYQQALGQGPQFIFQYYREEENGRGNFPPRFSGLQFPNYSSELNVNALELDDSALYLCASSWGAEDYGYTFGSGTRLTVV.

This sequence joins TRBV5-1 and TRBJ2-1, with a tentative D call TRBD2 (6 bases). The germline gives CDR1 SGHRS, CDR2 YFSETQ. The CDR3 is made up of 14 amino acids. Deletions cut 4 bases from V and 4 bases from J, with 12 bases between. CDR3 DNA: TGCGCCAGCAGCGGAGGGACGAGATACAATGAGCAGTTCTTC. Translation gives CASSGGTRYNEQFF.

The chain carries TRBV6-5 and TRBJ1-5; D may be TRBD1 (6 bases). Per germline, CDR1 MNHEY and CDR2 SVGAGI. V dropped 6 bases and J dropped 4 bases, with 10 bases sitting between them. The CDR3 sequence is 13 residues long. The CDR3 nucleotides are TGTGCCAGCAGCTTCAGGGGAAATCAGCCCCAGCATTTT. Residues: CASSFRGNQPQHF.

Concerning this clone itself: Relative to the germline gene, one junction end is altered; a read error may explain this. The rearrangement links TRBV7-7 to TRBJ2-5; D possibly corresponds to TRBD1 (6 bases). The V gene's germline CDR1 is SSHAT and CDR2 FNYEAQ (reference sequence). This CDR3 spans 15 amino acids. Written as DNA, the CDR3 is TGTGCTAGCAAAAAAGGACAGAGTGTTCAAGAGACCCAGTACTTC. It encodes CASKKGQSVQETQYF.

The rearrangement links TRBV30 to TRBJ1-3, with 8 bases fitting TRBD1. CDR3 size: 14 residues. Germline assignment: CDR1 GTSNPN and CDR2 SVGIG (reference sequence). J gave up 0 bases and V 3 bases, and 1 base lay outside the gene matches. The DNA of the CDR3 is TGTGCCTGGAGGCAGGGGGCCTCTGGAAACACCATATATTTT. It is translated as CAWRQGASGNTIYF.

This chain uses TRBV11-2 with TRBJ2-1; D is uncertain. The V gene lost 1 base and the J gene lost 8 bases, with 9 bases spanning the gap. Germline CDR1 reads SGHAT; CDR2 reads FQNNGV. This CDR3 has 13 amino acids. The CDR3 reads CASSLGIIYEQFF. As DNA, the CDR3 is TGTGCCAGCAGCTTAGGCATTATCTATGAGCAGTTCTTC.

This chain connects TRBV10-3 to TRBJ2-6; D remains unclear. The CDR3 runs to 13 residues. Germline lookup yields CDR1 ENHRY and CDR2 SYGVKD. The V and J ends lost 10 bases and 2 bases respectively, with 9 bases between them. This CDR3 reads CATLSPGANVLTF. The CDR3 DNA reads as TGTGCCACTTTATCACCTGGGGCCAACGTCCTGACTTTC.

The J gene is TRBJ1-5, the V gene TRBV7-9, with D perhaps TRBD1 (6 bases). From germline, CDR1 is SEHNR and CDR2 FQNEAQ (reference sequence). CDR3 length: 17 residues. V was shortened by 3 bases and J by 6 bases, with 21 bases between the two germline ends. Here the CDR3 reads CASSFYGGLGALQPQHF. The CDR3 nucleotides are TGTGCCAGCAGCTTTTATGGAGGTCTGGGGGCACTTCAGCCCCAGCATTTT.

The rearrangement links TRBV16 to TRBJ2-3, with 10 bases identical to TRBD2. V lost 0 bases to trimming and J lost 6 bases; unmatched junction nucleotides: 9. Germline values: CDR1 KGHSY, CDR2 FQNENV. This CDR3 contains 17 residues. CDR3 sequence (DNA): TGTGCCAGCAGCCAATCCCCTAGCGGGGGCACCCGGGATACGCAGTATTTT. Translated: CASSQSPSGGTRDTQYF.

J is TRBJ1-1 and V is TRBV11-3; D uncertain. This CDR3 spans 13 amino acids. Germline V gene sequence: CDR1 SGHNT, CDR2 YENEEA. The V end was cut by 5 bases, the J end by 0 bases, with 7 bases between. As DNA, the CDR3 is TGTGCCAGCAGCCTATTAATGAACACTGAAGCTTTCTTT. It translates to CASSLLMNTEAFF. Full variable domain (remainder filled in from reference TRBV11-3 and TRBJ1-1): EAGVVQSPRYKIIEKKQPVAFWCNPISGHNTLYWYLQNLGQGPELLIRYENEEAVDDSQLPKDRFSAERLKGVDSTLKIQPAELGDSAVYLCASSLLMNTEAFFGQGTRLTVV.

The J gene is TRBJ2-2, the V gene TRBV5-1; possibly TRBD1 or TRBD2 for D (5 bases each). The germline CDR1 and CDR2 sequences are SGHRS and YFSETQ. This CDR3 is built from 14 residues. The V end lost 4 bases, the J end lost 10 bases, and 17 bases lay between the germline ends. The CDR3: CASSLDRAREELFF. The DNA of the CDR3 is TGCGCCAGCAGCCTCGACAGAGCCCGGGAGGAGCTGTTTTTT.

CDR3 residues: CASSLRPNTEAFF. DNA for the CDR3: TGTGCCAGCAGTTTAAGGCCGAACACTGAAGCTTTCTTT. V usage is TRBV12-3 or TRBV12-4 and J usage is TRBJ1-1, with D unresolved. The CDR3 has 13 amino acids. V was clipped by 2 bases and J by 1 base, with 5 bases between them.

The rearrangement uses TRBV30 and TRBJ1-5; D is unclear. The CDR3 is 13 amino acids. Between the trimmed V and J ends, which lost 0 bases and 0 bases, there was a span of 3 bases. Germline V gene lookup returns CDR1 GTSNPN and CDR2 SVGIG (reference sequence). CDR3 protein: CAWSVYSNQPQHF. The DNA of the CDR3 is TGTGCCTGGAGTGTTTATAGCAATCAGCCCCAGCATTTT. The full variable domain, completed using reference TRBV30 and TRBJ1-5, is SQTIHQWPATLVQPVGSPLSLECTVEGTSNPNLYWYRQAAGRGLQLLFYSVGIGQISSEVPQNLSASRPQDRQFILSSKKLLLSDSGFYLCAWSVYSNQPQHFGDGTRLSIL.